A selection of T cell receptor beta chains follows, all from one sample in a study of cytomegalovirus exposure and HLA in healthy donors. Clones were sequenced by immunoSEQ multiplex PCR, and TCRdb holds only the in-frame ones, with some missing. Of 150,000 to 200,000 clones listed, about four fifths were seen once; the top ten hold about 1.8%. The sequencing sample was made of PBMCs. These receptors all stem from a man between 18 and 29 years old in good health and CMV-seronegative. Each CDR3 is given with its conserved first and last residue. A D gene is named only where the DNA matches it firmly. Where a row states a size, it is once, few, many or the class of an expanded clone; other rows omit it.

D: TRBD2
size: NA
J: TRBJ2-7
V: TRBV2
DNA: TGTGCCAGCAGTGAAAGACTAGCGGGAGGGCCTTTGGACGAGCAGTACTTC
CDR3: CASSERLAGGPLDEQYF

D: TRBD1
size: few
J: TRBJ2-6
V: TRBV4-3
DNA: TGCGCCACCCGACAGGGGAGGTTATCTGGGGCCAACGTCCTGACTTTC
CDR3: CATRQGRLSGANVLTF

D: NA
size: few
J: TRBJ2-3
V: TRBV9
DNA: TGTGCCAGCAGCGCCCAACTAGCTAGCACAGATACGCAGTATTTT
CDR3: CASSAQLASTDTQYF

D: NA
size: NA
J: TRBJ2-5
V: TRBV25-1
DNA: TGTGCCAGCAGTGATAACAGGGTCGGACAAGGGGCCCAGTACTTC
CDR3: CASSDNRVGQGAQYF

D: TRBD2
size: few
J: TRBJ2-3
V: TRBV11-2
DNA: TGTGCCAGCAGCCGAGCCAGCGGGACCGGGTCAGATACGCAGTATTTT
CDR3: CASSRASGTGSDTQYF

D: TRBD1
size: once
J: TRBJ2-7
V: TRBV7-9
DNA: TGTGCCAGCAGCTTAATGGGACAGAGCTACGAGCAGTACTTC
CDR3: CASSLMGQSYEQYF

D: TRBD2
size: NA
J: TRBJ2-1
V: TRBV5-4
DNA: TGTGCCAGCAGCTCATATAGCGGGGGGGTCACCTACAATGAGCAGTTCTTC
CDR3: CASSSYSGGVTYNEQFF

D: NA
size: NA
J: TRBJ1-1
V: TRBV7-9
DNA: TGTGCCAGTAGCCTCGTCCTCGACGGGTCCACTGAAGCTTTCTTT
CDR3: CASSLVLDGSTEAFF

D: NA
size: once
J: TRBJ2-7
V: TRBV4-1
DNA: TGCGCCAGCAGCCTAGAACGGCCAGGGTCTCTCTCCTATGAGCAGTACTTC
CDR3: CASSLERPGSLSYEQYF

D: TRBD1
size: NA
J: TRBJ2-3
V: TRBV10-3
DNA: TGTGCCATCGCCGGGACAGGGGGCTTTACAGGTACGCAGTATTTT
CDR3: CAIAGTGGFTGTQYF

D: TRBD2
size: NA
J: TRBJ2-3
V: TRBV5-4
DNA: TGTGCCAGCGCCTATCTGGGATCTAGCGGGGATTCAGATACGCAGTATTTT
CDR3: CASAYLGSSGDSDTQYF

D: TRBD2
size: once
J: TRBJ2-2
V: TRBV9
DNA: TGTGCCAGCAGCGTAACTAGCGGGAGACACGGGGAGCTGTTTTTT
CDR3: CASSVTSGRHGELFF

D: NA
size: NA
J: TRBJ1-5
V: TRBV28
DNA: TGTGCCAGCAGTTTAATTACAGGGCATCAGCCCCAGCATTTT
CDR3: CASSLITGHQPQHF

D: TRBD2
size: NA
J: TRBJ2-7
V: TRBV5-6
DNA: TGTGCCAGCAGCTTACACGGGGGGTCACGGCAGTACTTC
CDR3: CASSLHGGSRQYF

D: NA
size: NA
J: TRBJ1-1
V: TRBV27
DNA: TGTGCCAGCAGTTTATCCAGGAACACTGAAGCTTTCTTT
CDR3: CASSLSRNTEAFF

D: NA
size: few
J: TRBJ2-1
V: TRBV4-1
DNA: TGCGCCAGCAGCCGGGGAGGGGGTGAGCAGTTCTTC
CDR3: CASSRGGGEQFF

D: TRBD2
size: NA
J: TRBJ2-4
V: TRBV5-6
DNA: TGTGCCAGCAGCTTGTTGCGGGGGGGCATGATAGCCAAAAACATTCAGTACTTC
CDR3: CASSLLRGGMIAKNIQYF

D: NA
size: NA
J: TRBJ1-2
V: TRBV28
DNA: TGTGCCAGCAGTTTAGGAGGGCAGATCGCCTATGGCTACACCTTC
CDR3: CASSLGGQIAYGYTF

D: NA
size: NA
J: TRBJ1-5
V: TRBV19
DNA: TGTGCCAGTAGACCAACAGGGCCTAGCAATCAGCCCCAGCATTTT
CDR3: CASRPTGPSNQPQHF

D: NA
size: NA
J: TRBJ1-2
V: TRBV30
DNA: TGTGCCTGGAGGCAGGGGTATGTCTACACCTTC
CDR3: CAWRQGYVYTF

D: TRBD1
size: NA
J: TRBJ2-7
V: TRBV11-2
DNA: TGTGCCAGCAGCTTAGCAGAGGGACAGGGAGTCGACGAGCAGTACTTC
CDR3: CASSLAEGQGVDEQYF

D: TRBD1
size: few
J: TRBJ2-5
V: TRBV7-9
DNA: TGTGCCAGCAGCTTAGAAGGACAGGGGTATCAAGAGACCCAGTACTTC
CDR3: CASSLEGQGYQETQYF

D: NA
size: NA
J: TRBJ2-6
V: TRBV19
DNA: TGTGCCAGTAGTATTGAGGGTTCTGGGGCCAACGTCCTGACTTTC
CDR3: CASSIEGSGANVLTF

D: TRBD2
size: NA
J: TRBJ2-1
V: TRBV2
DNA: TGTGCCAGCAGTGATTATTTGCGGGGGGGCCGCGGGCAGTTCTTC
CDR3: CASSDYLRGGRGQFF

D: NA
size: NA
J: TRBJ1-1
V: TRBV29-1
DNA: TGCAGCGTTGGGGCAGGGAACACTGAAGCTTTCTTT
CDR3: CSVGAGNTEAFF

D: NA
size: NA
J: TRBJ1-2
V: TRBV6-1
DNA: TGTGCCAGCGTTTCCCGCAGGGCTGGGGAATATGGCTACACCTTC
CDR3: CASVSRRAGEYGYTF

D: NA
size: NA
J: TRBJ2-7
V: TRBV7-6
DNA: TGTGCCAGCAGCCCGAGTTTATCCTACGAGCAGTACTTC
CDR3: CASSPSLSYEQYF

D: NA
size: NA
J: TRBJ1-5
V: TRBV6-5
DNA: TGTGCCAGCAGTGAAGCCGGGTATCAGCCCCAGCATTTT
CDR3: CASSEAGYQPQHF

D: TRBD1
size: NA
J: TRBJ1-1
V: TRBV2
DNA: TGTGCCAGCAGGGGGTTACAGGGGGCAACTGAAGCTTTCTTT
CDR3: CASRGLQGATEAFF

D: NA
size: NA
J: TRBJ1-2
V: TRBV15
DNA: TGTGCCACCAGCAGAGATAGTTTGAGACAGCGAAACTATGGCTACACCTTC
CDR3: CATSRDSLRQRNYGYTF

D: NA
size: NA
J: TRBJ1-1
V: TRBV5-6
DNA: TGTGCCAGCAGCTTGGCCAGGGGCAGGCTAGCTTTCTTT
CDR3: CASSLARGRLAFF

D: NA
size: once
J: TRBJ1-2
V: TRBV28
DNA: TGTGCCAGCAGTCTTTTGAGTTCGTATAACTATGGCTACACCTTC
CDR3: CASSLLSSYNYGYTF

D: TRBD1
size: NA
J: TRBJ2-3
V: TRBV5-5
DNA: TGTGCCAGCAGGTTGGGAGTTGGACAGGAGACTAGCACAGATACGCAGTATTTT
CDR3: CASRLGVGQETSTDTQYF

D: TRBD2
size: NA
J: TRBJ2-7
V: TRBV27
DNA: TGTGCCAGCAGTCCCCTACCCCCGGGGCGGGGGGTGAACGAGCAGTACTTC
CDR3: CASSPLPPGRGVNEQYF

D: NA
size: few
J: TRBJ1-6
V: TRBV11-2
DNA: TGTGCCAGCAGCTTAGCGGGGATTAATTCACCCCTCCACTTT
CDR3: CASSLAGINSPLHF

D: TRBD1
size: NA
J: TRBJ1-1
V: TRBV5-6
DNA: TGTGCCAGCGGGTTACAGGGGCTCAACACTGAAGCCTTCTTT
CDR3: CASGLQGLNTEAFF

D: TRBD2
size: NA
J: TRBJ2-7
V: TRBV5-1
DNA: TGCGCCAGCAGCCCCGGACTAGCGGGAGTATCGAAAGCCTACGAGCAGTACTTC
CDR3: CASSPGLAGVSKAYEQYF

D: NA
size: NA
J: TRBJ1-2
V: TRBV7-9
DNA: TGTGCCAGCAGCCTTTGGCGGGGATATTCTTATGGCTACACCTTC
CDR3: CASSLWRGYSYGYTF